Below, 10 T cell receptor beta chains from the same sample are listed, as sequenced in a study of T cells expressing NK-cell markers. TCRdb re-called the 5' RACE reads and catalogs CDR3 proteins one per entry, DNA excluded. The table gives some 500,000 distinct CDR3 sequences; the top ten clones make up over 1.3% of it. Sequences were obtained from blood T cells: a sorted CD56 or NKG2C T cell subset, CD4+ or CD8+ T cells, or bulk PBMC T cells (not recorded which). The source is a woman between 50 and 59 years old in good health.

The rearrangement uses TRBV20-1 and TRBJ2-3. Per the germline V gene, CDR1 is DFQATT and CDR2 is SNEGSKA (reference sequence). This CDR3 contains 13 residues. CDR3 amino acids: CSASGQGTDTQYF.

Here the CDR3 reads CATSEGQGAGKDEQFF. The genes are TRBV24-1 and TRBJ2-1; TCRdb selects TRBD1, and the lack of DNA leaves this call unchecked. The germline V gene encodes CDR1 KGHDR and CDR2 SFDVKD. This CDR3 region has 16 residues.

The genes are TRBV7-9 and TRBJ2-1; with no DNA, the TCRdb D assignment of TRBD1 cannot be verified. The germline V gene has CDR1 SEHNR and CDR2 FQNEAQ (reference sequence). This CDR3 spans 17 amino acids. The CDR3 spells CASSPNLTAGQGNEQFF.

The V call is TRBV12-3 or TRBV12-4, the J call TRBJ2-4; TCRdb calls TRBD2, which cannot be checked without DNA. CDR3 length equals 16 residues. The CDR3 sequence: CASTERATLAKNIQYF.

The chain links TRBV7-9 to TRBJ2-1; TCRdb's D call, TRBD2, is unchecked because there is no DNA. Germline V lookup: CDR1 SEHNR, CDR2 FQNEAQ (reference sequence). CDR3 length equals 12 residues. CDR3 in amino acids: CASSNWELEQFF. Combining the CDR3 with reference TRBV7-9 and TRBJ2-1 gives the whole variable domain DTGVSQNPRHKITKRGQNVTFRCDPISEHNRLYWYRQTLGQGPEFLTYFQNEAQLEKSRLLSDRFSAERPKGSFSTLEIQRTEQGDSAMYLCASSNWELEQFFGPGTRLTVL.

The V call is TRBV12-5, the J call TRBJ2-3. Germline V CDR1 and CDR2: LGHNT, FRNRAP. The CDR3 extends over 14 amino acids. CDR3 region: CASGLQHSTDTQYF.

V gene TRBV12-3 or TRBV12-4 combines with J gene TRBJ2-3. The CDR3 covers 12 residues. CDR3 sequence: CASSFEARAQYF.

The chain is built from TRBV20-1 and TRBJ2-1; as DNA is missing, the TRBD2 call by TCRdb cannot be tested. Germline-derived CDR1 and CDR2 are DFQATT and SNEGSKA (reference sequence). There are 14 residues in the CDR3. Here the CDR3 reads CSAYRTSGSNEQFF.

The chain carries TRBV28 and TRBJ2-3. CDR3 length: 12 amino acids. The V gene's germline CDR1 is MDHEN and CDR2 SYDVKM. CDR3 in amino acids: CASMDQINTQYF.

The chain couples TRBV7-9 to TRBJ1-1; the D call from TCRdb, TRBD1, cannot be confirmed without DNA. Germline V gives CDR1 SEHNR, CDR2 FQNEAQ (reference sequence). The CDR3 is 16 amino acids. This CDR3 is CASSLRVVRENTEAFF. Based on the CDR3 plus reference TRBV7-9 and TRBJ1-1, the full variable domain is DTGVSQNPRHKITKRGQNVTFRCDPISEHNRLYWYRQTLGQGPEFLTYFQNEAQLEKSRLLSDRFSAERPKGSFSTLEIQRTEQGDSAMYLCASSLRVVRENTEAFFGQGTRLTVV.